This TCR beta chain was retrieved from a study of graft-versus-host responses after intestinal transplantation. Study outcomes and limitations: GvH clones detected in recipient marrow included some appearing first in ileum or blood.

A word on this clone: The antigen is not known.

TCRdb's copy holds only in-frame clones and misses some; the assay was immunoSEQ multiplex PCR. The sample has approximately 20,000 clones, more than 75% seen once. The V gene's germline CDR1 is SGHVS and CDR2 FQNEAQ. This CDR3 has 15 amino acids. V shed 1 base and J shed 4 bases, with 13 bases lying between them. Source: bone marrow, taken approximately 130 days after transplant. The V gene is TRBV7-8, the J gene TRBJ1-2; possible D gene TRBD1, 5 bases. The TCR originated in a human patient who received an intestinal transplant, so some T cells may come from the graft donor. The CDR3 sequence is CASSLVVGATYGYTF. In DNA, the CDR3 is TGTGCCAGCAGCTTAGTCGTAGGGGCAACCTATGGCTACACCTTC. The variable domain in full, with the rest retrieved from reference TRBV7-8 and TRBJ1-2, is GAGVSQSPRYKVAKRGQDVALRCDPISGHVSLFWYQQALGQGPEFLTYFQNEAQLDKSGLPSDRFFAERPEGSVSTLKIQRTQQEDSAVYLCASSLVVGATYGYTFGSGTRLTVV.